This T cell receptor (beta chain) was identified in a study of chronic HIV infection and antiretroviral therapy. TCRdb analysed the 5' RACE reads with MiXCR anew, one entry per CDR3 protein. The data show about 48,000 distinct CDR3 sequences, about 18% seen once. The sample holds many counts of this clonotype. The J segment lost 4 bases and the V segment lost 1 base, leaving 10 bases of the junction unmatched. The CDR3 contains 16 residues. Germline loops: CDR1 DFQATT, CDR2 SNEGSKA (reference sequence). The J gene is TRBJ2-5, the V gene TRBV20-1, with 9 bases fitting TRBD2. The sequence was obtained from an adult who had HIV and had not received antiretroviral therapy, or was an uninfected healthy control (not recorded which). The sequenced material came from peripheral blood. The CDR3 region is CSARAGSSGNIETQYF. Here the CDR3 DNA reads TGCAGTGCTAGAGCGGGGTCTAGCGGGAACATAGAGACCCAGTACTTC.